Detailed here is one T cell receptor beta chain. In this sample, this clonotype turned up many times. It has no known antigen specificity. Qualities for individual bases were not recorded, and no much larger clone is one base off. This entry belongs to a study of neurological immune-mediated disorders (dated by TCRdb to the late 2010s). Background for the entire study: Peripheral blood TCR-beta repertoires from patients with HTLV-I-associated myelopathy (HAM/TSP), patients with multiple sclerosis, and healthy controls were compared in the study using UMI-based sequencing. The 106 TCR-beta libraries included longitudinal samples, technical triplicates and paired sorted CD4+ and CD8+ T-cell subsets alongside PBMC samples. Of the approximately 68 subjects in the cohort, about 15 were HAM/TSP patients, around 35 were multiple sclerosis patients, and approximately 20 were healthy controls.

Sorted-subset TCR libraries were prepared from roughly 940,000 sorted CD4+ or CD8+ T cells. PBMCs were separated from peripheral blood using Ficoll-Hypaque density gradient centrifugation and then cryopreserved in liquid nitrogen. Paired sorted CD4+ and CD8+ subsets came from healthy controls, HAM/TSP patients and MS patients. Overall study results and their limits: Across subjects, expanded clones never shared an identical CDR3 amino acid sequence, which suggests that the TCR-beta repertoires in every group were private. TCR clonal expansion was highest in HAM/TSP patients and lowest in MS patients, with MS patients falling below even healthy controls.

To synthesize cDNA, template-switch 5'RACE was performed with a primer carrying a 10-nucleotide random unique molecular identifier so that each TCR transcript was tagged. Every sequencing run covered 15-18 subjects and yielded more than 180 million TCR-beta sequences. The RNeasy kit was used to extract total RNA. Using the KAPA Real-time Library Amplification kit, TCR-beta VDJ regions were amplified with primers for the TCR constant region and the 5'RACE anchor. A first PCR added sample indexes and Illumina adaptors, after which a second PCR increased the library yield. After Ampure bead purification, the roughly 650 bp TCR product was size-selected on a 2% E-gel SizeSelection system. Before pooling, libraries had their quality checked on a Bioanalyzer, their concentration measured with Qubit, and their quantity determined with the Kapa Library Quantification kit. An Illumina HiSeq 2500 sequenced the libraries paired-end 2 x 150 bp. To increase sequence diversity, roughly 24-32% phiX was spiked into each library pool. The published analysis was carried out like this. The UMI-based MiGEC pipeline processed quality-filtered reads and removed over 80% of raw TCR sequences during error correction. IMGT germline references were used for aligning VDJ genes, and each clonotype was defined as a unique CDR3 amino acid sequence together with its V-J genes. Clonal expansion, Shannon diversity and CDR3 relatedness were evaluated with VDJtools (CalcPairwiseDistances, ClusterSamples), while phylogenetic trees were built in CLCbio workbench. Using coefficient-of-variation modelling across technical triplicates, the study counted a clone as expanded if it had at least 8 unique UMIs. TCRdb reprocessing: public reads trimmed at Q25 with fastp, clones called with MiXCR, in-frame beta chains kept. Here each entry gathers all rows of one CDR3 protein and keeps the most common genes and DNA. In this record, the V and J calls reflect TCRdb's handling and not the investigators' own analysis. Recorded for this sample are around 41,000 distinct CDR3 sequences; about 14% of them occurred a single time. The top ten constitute approximately 3.6% of the sample.

Inclusive of the bounding cysteine and phenylalanine, the CDR3 is 14 residues long. Just CDR3 DNA is preserved here, 42 bases in frame from base 1. The germline V gene encodes CDR1 SNHLY and CDR2 FYNNEI. Trimming at the junction amounts to 7 bases on V and 4 bases on J, and the germline ends lie 16 bases apart. This receptor chain uses TRBV2 and TRBJ1-2, and the D gene may be TRBD1, 5 bases matching. This TCR was sampled from a woman aged 55-69 years with HTLV-1-associated myelopathy (HAM/TSP). The specimen sequenced was CD4+ T cells from blood. The encoded CDR3 is CASTPGGTTYGYTF. DNA sequence: TGTGCCAGCACGCCGGGTGGGACCACCTATGGCTACACCTTC.